Following are 6 T cell receptor beta chains from one sample sequenced in a study of cytomegalovirus exposure and HLA in healthy donors (dated by TCRdb to the late 2010s). Libraries were prepared through the immunoSEQ multiplex PCR assay. TCRdb's version of the immuneACCESS table is confined to in-frame rearrangements and falls short of the full clone set. An unresolved V gene accounts for under half of the shortfall where checked; the remainder is of unknown origin. This sample lists roughly 150,000 clones; more than 85% were detected once. The ten largest clones take up just over 8.5% of the sample. The material sequenced was PBMCs. The source of these receptors is a man aged 18-30 years in good health and CMV-seropositive.

The chain combines TRBV28 with TRBJ1-5, with D possibly TRBD1 on 6 matching bases. The germline gives CDR1 MDHEN, CDR2 SYDVKM. There are 15 residues in the CDR3. The V and J ends lost 6 bases and 4 bases respectively, with 16 bases between them. The CDR3 loop reads CASSPGEGENQPQHF. As DNA, the CDR3 is TGTGCCAGCAGCCCCGGGGAGGGGGAAAATCAGCCCCAGCATTTT.

The chain combines TRBV6-1 with TRBJ2-5; 8 bases agree with TRBD2. The CDR3 covers 14 residues. CDR1 and CDR2 (germline): MNHNS, SASEGT. Unmatched junction bases numbered 11, after V lost 5 bases and J lost 9 bases. The CDR3 region has the DNA TGTGCCAGCAGTCAGTCGGACCCGCGGGGGGCCCAGTACTTC. Translating gives CASSQSDPRGAQYF.

This clone has a single count. The chain couples TRBV29-1 to TRBJ2-1; perhaps TRBD1 as D (5 bases). V lost 6 bases and J 3 bases, leaving 15 bases between the germline ends. The CDR3 has 14 amino acids. Germline V gives CDR1 SQVTM, CDR2 ANQGSEA. The CDR3 coding sequence is TGCAGCGTGGCCCATGGGGCTAACTACAATGAGCAGTTCTTC. This translates into CSVAHGANYNEQFF.

The chain couples TRBV18 to TRBJ2-7; perhaps TRBD2 as D (5 bases). This CDR3 is 13 amino acids long. V lost 6 bases and J 7 bases, leaving 16 bases between the germline ends. Germline CDR1 is KGHSH and CDR2 is LQKENI. In DNA, the CDR3 is TGTGCCAGCTCGCTCACCATGGGAGAGGAGCAGTACTTC. Its translation: CASSLTMGEEQYF.

The V call is TRBV10-3, the J call TRBJ1-5; perhaps TRBD1 as D (6 bases). The germline V gene encodes CDR1 ENHRY and CDR2 SYGVKD. V was clipped by 4 bases and J by 6 bases, with 16 bases between them. CDR3 length: 15 residues. CDR3 nucleotide sequence: TGTGCCATCAGTGGGGACATGGGGGCCAGTCAGCCCCAGCATTTT. This translates into CAISGDMGASQPQHF.

The chain uses TRBV10-3 and TRBJ2-2; 7 nucleotides line up with TRBD1. Germline trimming cut 0 bases from V and 3 bases from J; bases unmatched to any gene: 4. CDR1 and CDR2 (germline): ENHRY, SYGVKD. This CDR3 contains 16 residues. The CDR3 sequence: CAISESVGQYTGELFF. DNA of the CDR3: TGTGCCATCAGTGAGTCGGTGGGACAGTACACCGGGGAGCTGTTTTTT.